This note documents a single T cell receptor (beta chain) sequence. Its matching antigen is unknown. The entry originates in a study of regulatory T cells in long-lasting Graves disease. Broader study findings: Those with persistent Graves' had less TCR diversity than newly diagnosed patients. Between persistent patients, around 2,900 public clonotypes were shared, exceeding the 900 to 1,000 shared between new patients.

Time point denoted: persistent/refractory GD, antithyroid drugs over 5 years with positive TRAb. PBMC-derived RNA was used for the TCR library. The authors drew patients from an endocrinology department in Xi'an, China. This CDR3 contains 15 residues. Germline V gives CDR1 SGDLS, CDR2 YYNGEE. Trimming shortened V by 3 bases and J by 8 bases, and 20 bases separated the two germline ends. Assembly of TCR beta libraries relied on iRepertoire HTBI primers together with Arm-PCR of CDR3 regions. MiXCR, applied by TCRdb to the multiplex PCR reads, yields one record per CDR3 protein. Of roughly 500,000 distinct CDR3 sequences detected, roughly 21% appear once; the ten largest clones hold less than 9%.

The specimen comprised peripheral blood mononuclear cells (PBMCs), sampled when the disease was refractory, from a patient treated with antithyroid drugs. This sequence was found in a female donor with Graves disease. This chain uses TRBV9 with TRBJ1-2; a possible D gene is TRBD1 (5 bases). For the CDR3, the DNA is TGTGCCAGCAGCGGACCTGGGATAGGGGTTAAGGGCTACACCTTC. Translation gives CASSGPGIGVKGYTF.